The 28 T cell receptor beta chains presented below share a single source sample, sequenced in a study of blood T cell repertoires in COVID-19. Measured with immunoSEQ multiplex PCR; TCRdb has only the in-frame clones, and not every one. The sample contains about 480,000 clones, roughly nine tenths of which appear only once. Sequenced: peripheral blood. These receptors originate from a man between 18 and 35 years old with COVID-19, enrolled during active disease.

The chain is built from TRBV5-6 and TRBJ1-3; no firm D call. The V and J ends lost 2 bases and 8 bases respectively, with 14 bases between them. CDR1 and CDR2 from the germline V gene are SGHDT and YYEEEE. CDR3 length equals 14 residues. CDR3 sequence (DNA): TGTGCCAGCAGCTTACCGGACTACGACGACACCATATATTTT. It specifies CASSLPDYDDTIYF.

The rearrangement links TRBV9 to TRBJ1-5, with unresolved D. The CDR3 loop spans 16 amino acids. Trimming removed 3 bases from V and 1 base from J, with 14 bases in between. CDR1 SGDLS and CDR2 YYNGEE come from the germline V gene. CDR3 amino acids: CASSGAGGGSNQPQHF. CDR3 in DNA: TGTGCCAGCAGCGGGGCAGGCGGAGGGAGCAATCAGCCCCAGCATTTT.

This clone has more than one count but fewer than ten. The gene calls are TRBV4-2 and TRBJ1-5; D is perhaps TRBD1 (6 bases). V lost 4 bases, J lost 3 bases, and 13 bases lay in between. The CDR3 has 15 residues. The V gene's germline CDR1 is LGHNA and CDR2 YNFKEQ. CDR3 sequence (DNA): TGTGCCAGCAGCCCGGTCGGGGGGCCCAATCAGCCCCAGCATTTT. Its translation is CASSPVGGPNQPQHF.

The genes are TRBV7-9 and TRBJ1-6; D is ambiguous. Per germline, CDR1 SEHNR and CDR2 FQNEAQ (reference sequence). The CDR3 is 13 residues long. The germline V and J ends were trimmed by 1 base and 8 bases, with 6 bases remaining between them. CDR3 coding DNA: TGTGCCAGCAGCTTAGATCCGGATTCACCCCTCCACTTT. This codes for CASSLDPDSPLHF.

V is TRBV4-1 and J is TRBJ1-2; 7 bases fit TRBD1. CDR1 is MGHRA, CDR2 YSYEKL, per germline. CDR3 length: 17 amino acids. With 3 bases clipped from V and 1 base from J, the junction kept 11 bases outside the gene matches. The CDR3, as DNA: TGCGCCAGCAGCCAGGACCAGAGACAGGGATATAACTATGGCTACACCTTC. As protein: CASSQDQRQGYNYGYTF.

The V and J genes are TRBV6-6 and TRBJ1-5; TRBD1 agrees at 9 bases. The CDR3 covers 14 residues. J gave up 6 bases and V 2 bases, and 2 bases lay outside the gene matches. CDR1 MNHNY and CDR2 SVGAGI come from the germline V gene (reference sequence). The DNA of the CDR3 is TGTGCCAGCAGTTACGGGACAGGGAGTCAGCCCCAGCATTTT. Translation gives CASSYGTGSQPQHF.

This clone was recorded at least ten times. The V and J genes are TRBV7-9 and TRBJ1-1, with unresolved D. The CDR3 contains 11 residues. From germline, CDR1 is SEHNR and CDR2 FQNEAQ (reference sequence). Trimming removed 7 bases at V and 5 bases at J, with 8 bases between. CDR3 sequence: CASTRVTEAFF. CDR3 DNA sequence: TGTGCCAGCACTCGGGTGACTGAAGCTTTCTTT.

The gene calls are TRBV7-9 and TRBJ2-7; 9 bases fit TRBD1. CDR1 is SEHNR and CDR2 is FQNEAQ in the germline V gene (reference sequence). This CDR3 comprises 12 residues. V lost 11 bases, J lost 0 bases, and 2 bases stayed unmatched. DNA for the CDR3: TGTGCCGCGGGACAGGGCTCCTACGAGCAGTACTTC. Translating it yields CAAGQGSYEQYF.

The rearrangement uses TRBV7-8 and TRBJ1-5; TRBD1 matches 7 bases. Trimming took 5 bases from V and 4 from J; bases not matched to a gene: 2. This CDR3 contains 13 residues. Germline V CDR1 and CDR2: SGHVS, FQNEAQ. CDR3 sequence reads: CASSRGPNQPQHF. In DNA, the CDR3 is TGTGCCAGCAGCAGGGGGCCAAATCAGCCCCAGCATTTT. Full variable domain (remainder filled in from reference TRBV7-8 and TRBJ1-5): GAGVSQSPRYKVAKRGQDVALRCDPISGHVSLFWYQQALGQGPEFLTYFQNEAQLDKSGLPSDRFFAERPEGSVSTLKIQRTQQEDSAVYLCASSRGPNQPQHFGDGTRLSIL.

The chain joins TRBV5-1 to TRBJ1-1, with D perhaps TRBD1 (6 bases). Germline-derived CDR1 and CDR2 are SGHRS and YFSETQ. Trimming removed 4 bases from V and 3 bases from J, with 13 bases in between. The CDR3 spans 14 residues. In DNA, the CDR3 is TGCGCCAGCAGCCACACGGACAGCTACACTGAAGCTTTCTTT. It translates to CASSHTDSYTEAFF.

This clone was seen more than once but under ten times. A read error may account for a junction end that differs from germline. The V call is TRBV19, the J call TRBJ2-7; D is unclear. This CDR3 region has 15 residues. Germline V CDR1 and CDR2: LNHDA, SQIVND (reference sequence). The CDR3 DNA is TGTGCCAGTAGTATATCGTCTGAACGCAACTACGATCAGTACTTC. This codes for CASSISSERNYDQYF.

This chain joins TRBV7-9 and TRBJ2-1; TRBD1 matches 8 bases. The CDR3 is 15 residues long. The J segment lost 9 bases and the V segment lost 1 base, leaving 8 bases of the junction unmatched. Germline V gene sequence: CDR1 SEHNR, CDR2 FQNEAQ (reference sequence). This CDR3 reads CASSLVRTGNREQFF. CDR3 nucleotides: TGTGCCAGCAGCTTAGTAAGGACAGGGAATCGTGAGCAGTTCTTC. Filled out from reference TRBV7-9 and TRBJ2-1, the complete variable domain reads DTGVSQNPRHKITKRGQNVTFRCDPISEHNRLYWYRQTLGQGPEFLTYFQNEAQLEKSRLLSDRFSAERPKGSFSTLEIQRTEQGDSAMYLCASSLVRTGNREQFFGPGTRLTVL.

This chain joins TRBV7-2 and TRBJ2-5, with unresolved D. Trimming removed 1 base at V and 5 bases at J, with 11 bases between. This CDR3 spans 14 amino acids. Germline lookup yields CDR1 SGHTA and CDR2 FQGNSA. This CDR3 is CASSLDTNWETQYF. The CDR3, as DNA: TGTGCCAGCAGCTTAGATACGAACTGGGAGACCCAGTACTTC.

The chain employs TRBV6-1 and TRBJ2-7; possible D gene TRBD1, 5 bases. The V gene's germline CDR1 is MNHNS and CDR2 SASEGT. This CDR3 contains 13 residues. The ends were cut back, 2 bases at V and 7 bases at J, with 12 bases in the middle. The CDR3 DNA reads as TGTGCCAGCAGTGAAATAGGGGTGCGGGAGCAGTACTTC. Its protein is CASSEIGVREQYF.

This clone was seen just once. The V gene is TRBV5-4, the J gene TRBJ1-1, with a tentative D call TRBD1 (6 bases). CDR1 and CDR2 (germline): SGHNT, YYREEE (reference sequence). The length of the CDR3 is 13 residues. Between the trimmed V and J ends, which lost 0 bases and 6 bases, there was a span of 9 bases. CDR3 nucleotide sequence: TGTGCCAGCAGCTTGGCCCAGGGGCCTGAAGCTTTCTTT. Protein product: CASSLAQGPEAFF.

This clone was observed a single time. The V call is TRBV15, the J call TRBJ2-3; 7 nucleotides match TRBD1. V lost 0 bases and J lost 5; bases outside the gene matches: 5. Germline assignment: CDR1 LNHNV and CDR2 YYDKDF (reference sequence). This CDR3 is 15 amino acids long. CDR3 DNA sequence: TGTGCCACCAGCAGAGATTCGACAGGGTTAGATACGCAGTATTTT. It is translated as CATSRDSTGLDTQYF.

This clone was counted between two and nine times. J is TRBJ2-6 and V is TRBV21-1; the tabulated D call, TRBD2, remains unverified against the DNA. TRBV21-1 is shown as a pseudogene. The CDR3 totals 19 residues. The CDR3 reads CASSKVGGQSDSGANVLTF. The CDR3 DNA follows: TGTGCCAGCAGCAAAGTGGGAGGCCAATCCGACTCTGGGGCCAACGTCCTGACTTTC.

V and J are TRBV2 and TRBJ2-7; TRBD1 aligns across 11 bases. The CDR3 contains 13 residues. J lost 6 bases, V lost 6 bases, and 4 bases had no gene match. Germline V gene lookup returns CDR1 SNHLY and CDR2 FYNNEI. The CDR3 spells CASSADRGREQYF. The CDR3 region has the DNA TGTGCCAGCAGCGCGGACAGGGGGCGCGAGCAGTACTTC.

The chain carries TRBV11-3 and TRBJ1-5, with TRBD1 identical over 9 bases. The germline CDR1 and CDR2 sequences are SGHNT and YENEEA. Trimming removed 6 bases from V and 7 bases from J; junction bases left unmatched: 10. The CDR3 contains 15 residues. The CDR3 nucleotides are TGTGCCAGCAGTCACGGGACAGGGATAAACCAGCCCCAGCATTTT. Encoded protein: CASSHGTGINQPQHF.

The chain joins TRBV19 to TRBJ1-4; the match to TRBD1 covers 8 bases. The CDR3 totals 14 residues. The junction had 7 bases not matched to a gene; V was cut back by 6 bases and J by 7 bases. CDR1 and CDR2 from the germline V gene are LNHDA and SQIVND (reference sequence). Here the CDR3 DNA reads TGTGCCAGTAGCGGGACAGGTCGGGTTGAAAAACTGTTTTTT. Translating gives CASSGTGRVEKLFF.

The V and J genes are TRBV24-1 and TRBJ2-7; tentative D call: TRBD1 (6 bases). Germline assignment: CDR1 KGHDR and CDR2 SFDVKD. CDR3 length equals 13 residues. V was clipped by 5 bases and J by 3 bases, with 10 bases between them. The CDR3 region is CATSARTDYEQYF. The CDR3, as DNA: TGTGCCACCAGTGCCAGGACAGACTACGAGCAGTACTTC.

This sequence joins TRBV4-1 and TRBJ2-7, with 7 bases lining up with TRBD2. The germline V gene has CDR1 MGHRA and CDR2 YSYEKL. This CDR3 spans 15 amino acids. After removal of 1 base from V and 2 bases from J, the junction contained 5 bases not matched to a gene. The CDR3 nucleotides are TGCGCCAGCAGCCAAGTTTTGCGGGGGACCTACGAGCAGTACTTC. This encodes CASSQVLRGTYEQYF.

This clone was seen a handful of times. The chain has TRBV6-1 and TRBJ1-2; the D is unclear. The CDR3 has 13 residues. Trimming removed 3 bases from V and 4 bases from J, with 9 bases in between. The germline gives CDR1 MNHNS, CDR2 SASEGT. CDR3 DNA sequence: TGTGCCAGCAGTGACCCAGGATCCTATGGCTACACCTTC. Protein: CASSDPGSYGYTF.

CDR3 sequence: CASSGTSGIYEQYF. The CDR3 DNA reads as TGTGCCAGCAGCGGGACTAGCGGGATATACGAGCAGTACTTC. This chain links TRBV28 with TRBJ2-7; 13 bases line up with TRBD2. The CDR3 is 14 residues long. J was trimmed by 4 bases and V by 6 bases; bases with no gene match: 3. The germline V gene encodes CDR1 MDHEN and CDR2 SYDVKM. The full variable domain, in which reference TRBV28 and TRBJ2-7 provide the parts outside the CDR3, is DVKVTQSSRYLVKRTGEKVFLECVQDMDHENMFWYRQDPGLGLRLIYFSYDVKMKEKGDIPEGYSVSREKKERFSLILESASTNQTSMYLCASSGTSGIYEQYFGPGTRLTVT.

The rearrangement links TRBV5-1 to TRBJ2-1, with TRBD1 identical over 8 bases. Germline CDR1 and CDR2: SGHRS and YFSETQ. Trimming took 4 bases from V and 4 from J; bases not matched to a gene: 4. This CDR3 has 14 residues. As DNA, the CDR3 is TGCGCCAGCAGCATCGACAGGGGTTACAATGAGCAGTTCTTC. Translated: CASSIDRGYNEQFF.

This clone was recorded once. The chain carries TRBV7-6 and TRBJ2-5; 7 positions match TRBD2. In germline, CDR1 is SGHVS, CDR2 FNYEAQ. The V segment lost 5 bases and the J segment 4 bases; nucleotides outside the gene matches: 7. The CDR3 consists of 14 residues. This chain's CDR3 is CASSTSGEGETQYF. CDR3 in DNA: TGTGCCAGCAGCACGAGCGGGGAGGGAGAGACCCAGTACTTC. The variable domain in full, with the rest retrieved from reference TRBV7-6 and TRBJ2-5, is GAGVSQSPRYKVTKRGQDVALRCDPISGHVSLYWYRQALGQGPEFLTYFNYEAQQDKSGLPNDRFSAERPEGSISTLTIQRTEQRDSAMYRCASSTSGEGETQYFGPGTRLLVL.

The rearrangement joins TRBV19 to TRBJ1-3, with 7 bases identical to TRBD1. With 3 bases clipped from V and 7 bases from J, the junction kept 6 bases outside the gene matches. CDR1 and CDR2 (germline): LNHDA, SQIVND (reference sequence). This CDR3 comprises 14 residues. The DNA of the CDR3 is TGTGCCAGTAGTATGGGACAGCCGAGGAACACCATATATTTT. This encodes CASSMGQPRNTIYF.

V usage is TRBV18 and J usage is TRBJ1-5, with TRBD1 matching 7 bases. Germline V gene lookup returns CDR1 KGHSH and CDR2 LQKENI. The CDR3 is made up of 13 amino acids. Trimming at V came to 3 bases and at J to 5 bases, leaving 1 base not matched to a gene. The CDR3 loop reads CASSPDRYQPQHF. The CDR3, as DNA: TGTGCCAGCTCACCGGACAGGTATCAGCCCCAGCATTTT.